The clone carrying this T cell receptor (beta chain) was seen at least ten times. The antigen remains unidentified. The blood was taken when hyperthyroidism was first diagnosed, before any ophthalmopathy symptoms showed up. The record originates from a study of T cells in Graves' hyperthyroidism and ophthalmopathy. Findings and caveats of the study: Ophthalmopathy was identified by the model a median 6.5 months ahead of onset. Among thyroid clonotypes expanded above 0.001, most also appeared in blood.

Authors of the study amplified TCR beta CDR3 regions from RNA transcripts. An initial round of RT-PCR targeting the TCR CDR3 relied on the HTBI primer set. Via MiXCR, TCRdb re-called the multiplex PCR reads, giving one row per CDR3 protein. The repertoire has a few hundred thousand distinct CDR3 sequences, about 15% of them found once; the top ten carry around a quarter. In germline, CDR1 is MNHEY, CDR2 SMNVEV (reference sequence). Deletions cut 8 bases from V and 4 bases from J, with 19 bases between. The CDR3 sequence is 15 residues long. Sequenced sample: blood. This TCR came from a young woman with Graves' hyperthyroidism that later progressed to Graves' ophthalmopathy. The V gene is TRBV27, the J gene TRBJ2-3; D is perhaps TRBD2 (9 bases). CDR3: CASWPGGGGADTQYF. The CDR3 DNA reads TGTGCCAGCTGGCCAGGGGGCGGGGGGGCAGATACGCAGTATTTT.